This TCR beta chain was captured by sequencing in a study of blood T cell repertoires in COVID-19. At the level of the study: The United States, Italy and Spain were the sources of the acute and convalescent COVID-19 samples.

Trimming shortened V by 4 bases and J by 4 bases, and 13 bases separated the two germline ends. This CDR3 has 14 residues. Looked up from germline, CDR1 is LGHNA and CDR2 is YSLEER. Across about two dozen US areas, participants ranged in age from about 18 to 100 years. Categorization into cohorts depended on clinical history that participants reported. The table came from immunoSEQ multiplex PCR; TCRdb's copy has only in-frame clones and leaves some out. The sample carries hundreds of thousands of clones, about 90% recorded once. Sequencing was done on a sample of PBMCs or T cells enriched from blood (not recorded which). This chain joins TRBV4-3 and TRBJ2-5; TRBD2 might be the D (5 bases). The sequence was obtained from a woman aged 18-30 years with acute COVID-19. The DNA of the CDR3 is TGCGCCAGCAGCCCCGAGGGATACGGAGAGACCCAGTACTTC. It translates to CASSPEGYGETQYF.